This T cell receptor (beta chain) was obtained from a study of CD4 T cells in relation to SARS-CoV-2 and coronaviruses. Study at large: After roughly 11 days of antigen culture, PBMC TCR beta CDR3s were sequenced. The negative reference was HIV-1 Nef peptide pool or peptide-free culture.

Data came from immunoSEQ multiplex PCR; TCRdb stores just in-frame clones and leaves some out. This table holds approximately 19,000 clones, roughly 79% found once. Before the COVID-19 pandemic, during about 2011-2019, CD4+ T cells were taken from unexposed donors. After roughly ten days of culture, CD4+ T cells were isolated. Concerning this clone itself: What it binds is not known.

V lost 6 bases and J 4 bases, leaving 10 bases between the germline ends. The CDR3 spans 13 residues. Sequencing input: CD4+ T cells from PBMCs, cultured in vitro. The clonotype was recovered from a human donor in good health. The J gene is TRBJ1-5, the V gene TRBV12-3 or TRBV12-4, with D unclear. The CDR3 region is CASSYMLNQPQHF. The CDR3 DNA follows: TGTGCCAGCAGCTACATGCTTAATCAGCCCCAGCATTTT.